A selection of T cell receptor beta chains follows, all from one sample in a study of technical replicates of blood from a few donors. Sequencing was performed with immunoSEQ multiplex PCR; in TCRdb, only in-frame clones are kept and a portion is missing. Of approximately 70,000 clones in the sample, 95% to 98% were seen once. The sequencing sample was made of T cells isolated from PBMCs. The receptors were gathered from a human donor in good health. The CDR3 runs from the conserved cysteine through the conserved F or W. Each record gives: clone size, D gene, J gene, V gene, CDR3 DNA, CDR3 protein. The D gene is left open where the match is weak. Clone size is shown for a subset of rows, as once, few, many or a class of expanded clone.

NA,TRBD2,TRBJ2-2,TRBV30,TGTGCCTGGTGCAGCGGGGGGGCTACTCAGCTGTTTTTT,CAWCSGGATQLFF
once,TRBD1,TRBJ1-1,TRBV6-5,TGTGCCAGCAGTTGGGAAACAGGGGGCAGGAACACTGAAGCTTTCTTT,CASSWETGGRNTEAFF
NA,NA,TRBJ2-3,TRBV29-1,TGCAGCTTCGAGGCGGGGACTAGCACAGATACGCAGTATTTT,CSFEAGTSTDTQYF
NA,NA,TRBJ2-5,TRBV19,TGTGCCAGTAGTACTTCACCGGGGACTCAAGAGACCCAGTACTTC,CASSTSPGTQETQYF
NA,NA,TRBJ1-2,TRBV14,TGTGCCAGCAGCCAGGTTGACAGGCAATTCTGGGGTGGCTACACCTTC,CASSQVDRQFWGGYTF
NA,TRBD1,TRBJ2-7,TRBV5-1,TGCGCCAGCAGCCTTGACAGGGGCAACGAGCAGTACTTC,CASSLDRGNEQYF
NA,TRBD1,TRBJ1-1,TRBV27,TGTGCCAGCAGTTTATCGTGGGCAGGGGGAGACGGCACTGAAGCTTTCTTT,CASSLSWAGGDGTEAFF
NA,TRBD1,TRBJ1-1,TRBV5-1,TGCGCCAGCAGCTTGTCCCGGGACAGGGTGAACACTGAAGCTTTCTTT,CASSLSRDRVNTEAFF
NA,NA,TRBJ2-1,TRBV7-3,TGTGCCAGCAGCCAAAGCTTCTACTACAATGAGCAGTTCTTC,CASSQSFYYNEQFF
NA,NA,TRBJ2-5,TRBV7-8,TGTGCCAGCAGCCCCGGGGGACGGGAGACCCAGTACTTC,CASSPGGRETQYF
NA,TRBD1,TRBJ2-5,TRBV9,TGTGCCAGCAGCGTAGTGGGGACAGGGGTGGAGACCCAGTACTTC,CASSVVGTGVETQYF
NA,NA,TRBJ2-5,TRBV25-1,TGTGCCAGCACGCGAGAGACCCAGTACTTC,CASTRETQYF
once,TRBD2,TRBJ2-1,TRBV27,TGTGCCAGCAGTTATCAGGGTGGGGGGGTCTACAATGAGCAGTTCTTC,CASSYQGGGVYNEQFF
NA,NA,TRBJ1-2,TRBV4-1,TGCGCCAGCAGCCAATTCTACAGGCGGTTAGGCTATGGCTACACCTTC,CASSQFYRRLGYGYTF
NA,TRBD2,TRBJ2-1,TRBV5-1,TGCGCCAGCAGCAAAGCGGGAGAGTCCTACAATGAGCAGTTCTTC,CASSKAGESYNEQFF
NA,NA,TRBJ2-4,TRBV27,TGTGCCAGCAGTTATACCGGGACTGGTCTCAACATTCAGTACTTC,CASSYTGTGLNIQYF
NA,NA,TRBJ2-7,TRBV6-5,TGTGCCAGCAGTTACCACAGGGCGTACGAGCAGTACTTC,CASSYHRAYEQYF
NA,NA,TRBJ2-3,TRBV6-1,TGTGCCAGCACGAAAGGACAGTTTGGAGCAGATACGCAGTATTTT,CASTKGQFGADTQYF
NA,NA,TRBJ1-2,TRBV25-1,TGTGCCAGCAGTGAATATTCGGGGAGTTTGGCTAACTATGGCTACACCTTC,CASSEYSGSLANYGYTF
NA,NA,TRBJ2-7,TRBV28,TGTGCCAGCAGGGGCAGAAACTACGAGCAGTACTTC,CASRGRNYEQYF
NA,NA,TRBJ2-7,TRBV11-2,TGTGCCAGCAGCCTGACTAGTTACTACGAGCAGTACTTC,CASSLTSYYEQYF
NA,TRBD1,TRBJ2-7,TRBV7-9,TGTGCCAGCTCGCTAAAGGGACAGGGTCTCGAGCAGTACTTC,CASSLKGQGLEQYF
NA,TRBD2,TRBJ2-7,TRBV6-5,TGTGCCAGCAGTCGGGGGGACGAGCAGTACTTC,CASSRGDEQYF
NA,TRBD2,TRBJ2-3,TRBV9,TGTGCCAGCAGCGTAGTGCGGGGAGGGGCAGATACGCAGTATTTT,CASSVVRGGADTQYF
NA,NA,TRBJ1-4,TRBV7-9,TGTGCCAGCAGCTTAAGCAGGGTGGGTGAAAAACTGTTTTTT,CASSLSRVGEKLFF
NA,NA,TRBJ1-4,TRBV14,TGTGCCAGCAGCCAAGATCGTCAGGGTGAAAAACTGTTTTTT,CASSQDRQGEKLFF
NA,NA,TRBJ2-1,TRBV30,TGTGCCTGGAGCCGAGGGGGTAGTGAGCAGTTCTTC,CAWSRGGSEQFF
once,NA,TRBJ2-3,TRBV9,TGTGCCAGCAGCGCCACCGGGACAAGGGATACGCAGTATTTT,CASSATGTRDTQYF
NA,TRBD2,TRBJ2-2,TRBV6-1,TGTGCCAGCAGTGAAGCCGGACTAGTTACCGGGGAGCTGTTTTTT,CASSEAGLVTGELFF